Here is one T cell receptor beta chain with its context. V lost 7 bases to trimming and J lost 4 bases, with 19 bases between them. This CDR3 spans 15 amino acids. Germline V lookup: CDR1 SQVTM, CDR2 ANQGSEA. This record comes from a study of blood T cell repertoires in COVID-19. The wider study: Samples came from the United States, Italy and Spain, spanning acute and convalescent COVID-19. The cDNA or gDNA used as material had been derived from T cells, B-cell-depleted T cells, or PBMCs.

In the authors' methods: Amplification of reference gene primers was used by the study to estimate nucleated cell counts. Sequencing used immunoSEQ multiplex PCR; TCRdb keeps in-frame clones, though not all of them. V and J calls and clone size are copied from that table; D and trimming were computed from the DNA. The table records about 94,000 clones, 80% to 85% of them present only once. V usage is TRBV29-1 and J usage is TRBJ2-2; D is possibly TRBD1 (5 bases). The sequence was obtained from a man aged 55 to 70 with acute or convalescent COVID-19. Sequenced: peripheral blood. The CDR3 nucleotides are TGCAGCGCTCCCCGTACAGGTTCGGGCACCGGGGAGCTGTTTTTT. This encodes CSAPRTGSGTGELFF.